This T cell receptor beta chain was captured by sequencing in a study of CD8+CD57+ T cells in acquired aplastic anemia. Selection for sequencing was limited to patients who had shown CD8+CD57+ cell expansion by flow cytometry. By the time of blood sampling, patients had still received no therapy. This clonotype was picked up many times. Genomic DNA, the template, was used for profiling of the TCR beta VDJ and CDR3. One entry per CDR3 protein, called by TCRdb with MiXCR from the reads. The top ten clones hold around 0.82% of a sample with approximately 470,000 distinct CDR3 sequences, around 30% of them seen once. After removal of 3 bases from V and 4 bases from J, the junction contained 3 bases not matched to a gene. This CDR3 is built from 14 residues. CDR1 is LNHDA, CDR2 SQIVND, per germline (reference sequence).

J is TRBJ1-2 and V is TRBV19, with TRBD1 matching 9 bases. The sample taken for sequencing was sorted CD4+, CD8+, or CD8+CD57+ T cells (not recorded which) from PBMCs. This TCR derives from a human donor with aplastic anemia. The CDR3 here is CASSITGGPYGYTF. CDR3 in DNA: TGTGCCAGTAGTATTACAGGGGGCCCCTATGGCTACACCTTC.